A single T cell receptor beta chain is shown here with its context. Its antigen is currently not known. The record has no base qualities; no much larger clone is one base away. From its cysteine to its phenylalanine, the CDR3 spans 13 amino acids. Only CDR3 DNA is held: 39 bases, read in frame from base 1. CDR1 WSHSY and CDR2 SAAADI are derived from the germline V gene. The trim is 8 bases for V and 6 bases for J, with a gap of 16 bases between the germline ends. Library creation used PCR. Sequencing was carried out with a HiSeq X Ten. TCRdb passed the public sequencing reads through fastp at Q25 and MiXCR, retaining productive beta sequences. Every entry covers one CDR3 protein and lists the most common genes and DNA from its rows. The table for this sample lists 5,500 to 7,000 distinct CDR3 sequences; roughly 50% of them were counted only once. The top ten clonotypes cover roughly 90% of the sample.

This entry is derived from a study of CD4 and CD8 cells across lung adenocarcinoma regions (dated by TCRdb to the late 2010s). Regarding the research as a whole: The study examined intratumor heterogeneity of the T cell receptor repertoire by comparing tumor centers with tumor margins.

Donors were patients with localized lung adenocarcinoma, a subtype of non-small cell lung cancer. The margins of localized lung adenocarcinomas were where the samples came from. For TCR repertoire analysis, CD8+ T cells from tumor tissue were profiled separately from CD4+ T cells. The TCR sequence derives from a male donor with lung adenocarcinoma. The CD4 and CD8 labels of this study may be unreliable. The sample taken for sequencing was CD8+ T cells from the margin of a lung tumor. The cell subset or site label on this specimen signifies: tumor margin region. Rearrangement joined TRBV10-2 to TRBJ1-1; no D gene can be assigned with confidence. Read as DNA, the sequence is TGCGCCAGCGCTCGGGTAGACGTCTCTGAAGCTTTCTTT. The translation is CASARVDVSEAFF.